The clone carrying this T cell receptor (beta chain) was counted only a few times. The antigen is unknown. In the PCR, 60 Vbeta and 13 Jbeta primers were used. Only in-frame clones appear in the TCRdb table, and some are missing; sequencing was by immunoSEQ multiplex PCR. The sample includes about 70,000 clones, roughly 88% of them seen just once. These data come from a study of cytomegalovirus exposure and HLA in healthy donors. The germline V and J ends were trimmed by 6 bases and 1 base, with 7 bases remaining between them. Germline values: CDR1 MNHEY, CDR2 SVGAGI. The CDR3 length is 14 residues. Study-wide findings and caveats: Earlier analysis yielded a pattern in which most TCR beta V segments were productive about 90% or about 30% of the time. A likely sequencing artifact accounted for one observed cluster of highly shared sequence variants.

This chain uses TRBV6-5 with TRBJ2-6; D unresolved. The sequencing sample was made of PBMCs. The sequence derives from a woman in her 30s in good health and CMV-seronegative. DNA for the CDR3: TGTGCCAGCAGACTTATGTCTGGGGCCAACGTCCTGACTTTC. Amino acids: CASRLMSGANVLTF.